These 32 T cell receptor beta chains came from one sample sequenced in a study of blood T cell repertoires in COVID-19. Sequencing used immunoSEQ multiplex PCR; TCRdb keeps in-frame clones, though not all of them. The sample lists about 29,000 clones, approximately 87% occurring once. Source material: peripheral blood. These receptors came from a human donor with active COVID-19. The donor label of this sample is uncertain.

V gene TRBV9 combines with J gene TRBJ2-3, with TRBD1 matching over 7 bases. The germline V gene has CDR1 SGDLS and CDR2 YYNGEE. J gave up 2 bases and V 0 bases, and 3 bases lay outside the gene matches. The length of the CDR3 is 15 residues. This CDR3 is CASSVAGQPTDTQYF. In DNA form, the CDR3 reads TGTGCCAGCAGCGTAGCGGGACAGCCCACAGATACGCAGTATTTT.

This sequence joins TRBV19 and TRBJ2-5, with 12 bases matching TRBD2. The V gene end was trimmed by 5 bases and the J gene end by 2 bases; junction bases not matched to a gene: 3. CDR3 length: 15 amino acids. CDR1 is LNHDA and CDR2 is SQIVND in the germline V gene (reference sequence). The CDR3 nucleotides are TGTGCCAGTAGTGTGACTAGCGGGGGTCAAGAGACCCAGTACTTC. It codes for CASSVTSGGQETQYF.

The J gene is TRBJ2-7, the V gene TRBV28; the D gene is possibly TRBD1 (5 bases). Germline loops: CDR1 MDHEN, CDR2 SYDVKM. The CDR3 contains 11 residues. The V end was cut by 6 bases, the J end by 2 bases, with 5 bases between. This chain's CDR3 is CASRQAYEQYF. DNA for the CDR3: TGTGCCAGCAGACAGGCCTACGAGCAGTACTTC. Complete variable domain (other parts from reference TRBV28 and TRBJ2-7): DVKVTQSSRYLVKRTGEKVFLECVQDMDHENMFWYRQDPGLGLRLIYFSYDVKMKEKGDIPEGYSVSREKKERFSLILESASTNQTSMYLCASRQAYEQYFGPGTRLTVT.

The genes are TRBV18 and TRBJ2-3, with 8 bases aligning to TRBD1. Germline-derived CDR1 and CDR2 are KGHSH and LQKENI. CDR3 size: 14 residues. V shed 3 bases and J 4 bases; nucleotides not matched to a gene: 3. The CDR3 bases are TGTGCCAGCTCACCGGACAGGGCCGCAGATACGCAGTATTTT. Translation gives CASSPDRAADTQYF.

The CDR3 DNA is TGTGCCAGCTCAACAGGGTTGTACGGCTACACCTTC. Translating it yields CASSTGLYGYTF. The chain recombines TRBV18 with TRBJ1-2; TRBD1 is a possible D gene (6 bases). Deletions cut 5 bases from V and 8 bases from J, with 12 bases between. This CDR3 region has 12 residues. The germline V gene has CDR1 KGHSH and CDR2 LQKENI. Based on the CDR3 plus reference TRBV18 and TRBJ1-2, the full variable domain is NAGVMQNPRHLVRRRGQEARLRCSPMKGHSHVYWYRQLPEEGLKFMVYLQKENIIDESGMPKERFSAEFPKEGPSILRIQQVVRGDSAAYFCASSTGLYGYTFGSGTRLTVV.

This clone came up once. This rearrangement joins TRBV27 to TRBJ2-7; 8 bases match TRBD1. The CDR3 contains 13 residues. Germline V gives CDR1 MNHEY, CDR2 SMNVEV (reference sequence). The J segment lost 9 bases and the V segment lost 4 bases, leaving 8 bases of the junction unmatched. In DNA, the CDR3 is TGTGCCAGCAGTTACGGGACAGGCCCACGGCAGTACTTC. Translation gives CASSYGTGPRQYF.

V and J are TRBV24-1 and TRBJ1-2; D remains unclear. There are 12 residues in the CDR3. V gave up 2 bases and J gave up 7 bases, with 7 bases separating them. CDR1 KGHDR and CDR2 SFDVKD come from the germline V gene. Written as DNA, the CDR3 is TGTGCCACCAGTGATTGGTCGGGTGGCTACACCTTC. It is translated as CATSDWSGGYTF.

The rearrangement uses TRBV7-2 and TRBJ2-5, with D possibly being TRBD1 (6 bases). The V gene's germline CDR1 is SGHTA and CDR2 FQGNSA. Trimming pared 5 bases from V and 5 bases from J, leaving 18 bases between. This CDR3 spans 15 amino acids. The CDR3 reads CASSVAGVRYETQYF. Here the CDR3 DNA reads TGTGCCAGCAGCGTGGCAGGGGTGAGGTACGAGACCCAGTACTTC.

The gene calls are TRBV6-1 and TRBJ1-2; 8 bases align to TRBD1. The junction had 7 bases not matched to a gene; V was cut back by 0 bases and J by 4 bases. Looked up from germline, CDR1 is MNHNS and CDR2 is SASEGT. The CDR3 loop spans 16 amino acids. The CDR3 DNA sequence: TGTGCCAGCAGTGAAGCGGGCAGGGGGCGAGGCTATGGCTACACCTTC. This codes for CASSEAGRGRGYGYTF.

CDR3 loop: CASSGPSGSYNEQFF. The DNA for the CDR3 is TGTGCCAGCAGCGGACCTAGCGGCTCCTACAATGAGCAGTTCTTC. J is TRBJ2-1 and V is TRBV9; 7 bases line up with TRBD2. The CDR3 length is 15 residues. Germline CDR1 SGDLS, CDR2 YYNGEE. Germline trimming cut 3 bases from V and 0 bases from J; bases unmatched to any gene: 3.

For this clone: Compared with germline, one end of the junction differs, possibly owing to a read error. The chain is built from TRBV2 and TRBJ2-3, with 8 positions matching TRBD1. This CDR3 contains 15 residues. Germline V gene data show CDR1 as SNHLY and CDR2 as FYNNEI. CDR3 protein: CVSSDTGGSTDTQYF. The CDR3, as DNA: TGTGTCAGCAGTGATACAGGGGGAAGCACAGATACGCAGTATTTT.

This clone was detected once. The chain combines TRBV6-6 with TRBJ2-6, with unresolved D. The CDR3 has 15 amino acids. Trimming cost V 6 bases and J 0 bases, with 9 bases left between them. Germline CDR1 and CDR2: MNHNY and SVGAGI (reference sequence). CDR3 loop: CASRPSGSGANVLTF. For the CDR3, the DNA is TGTGCCAGCAGACCCTCCGGCTCTGGGGCCAACGTCCTGACTTTC.

V gene TRBV6-5 combines with J gene TRBJ1-5; D is possibly TRBD1 (5 bases). The CDR3 is 14 amino acids. Trimming took off 7 bases at V and 2 bases at J, with 12 bases between the two ends. Germline CDR1 and CDR2: MNHEY and SVGAGI. The DNA of the CDR3 is TGTGCCAGCAATACGGGGGGGGGCAATCAGCCCCAGCATTTT. Amino acid sequence: CASNTGGGNQPQHF.

This chain connects TRBV6-9 to TRBJ2-1; TRBD2 matches 11 bases. The V gene's germline CDR1 is MNHGY and CDR2 SVAAGI. With V trimmed by 11 bases and J by 7 bases, 16 bases remained unmatched. The CDR3 is made up of 16 amino acids. The CDR3 spells CALKLAGGLGENEQFF. CDR3 in DNA: TGTGCCCTCAAGCTAGCGGGGGGCTTGGGGGAGAATGAGCAGTTCTTC.

The V and J genes are TRBV10-3 and TRBJ2-1; no clear D. The length of the CDR3 is 17 residues. Trimming pared 2 bases from V and 0 bases from J, leaving 14 bases between. CDR1 ENHRY and CDR2 SYGVKD come from the germline V gene. The CDR3 coding sequence is TGTGCCATCAGTGAGAGGCCAGCTGCTAGCTCCTACAATGAGCAGTTCTTC. Translating gives CAISERPAASSYNEQFF.

CDR3 residues: CASSNRDSQETQYF. The DNA for the CDR3 is TGTGCCAGCAGTAACCGGGACTCCCAAGAGACCCAGTACTTC. The chain has TRBV6-6 and TRBJ2-5, with D tentatively TRBD2 (6 bases). Trimming removed 5 bases at V and 1 base at J, with 11 bases between. This CDR3 comprises 14 residues. Germline loops: CDR1 MNHNY, CDR2 SVGAGI (reference sequence).

The V call is TRBV12-3 or TRBV12-4, the J call TRBJ1-2, with D uncertain. This CDR3 comprises 10 residues. Between the trimmed V and J ends, which lost 4 bases and 8 bases, there was a span of 5 bases. CDR3 in DNA: TGTGCCAGCAGTTCGGAGGGCTACACCTTC. It encodes CASSSEGYTF.

The V gene is TRBV7-3, the J gene TRBJ2-1; 8 bases fit TRBD1. Germline V CDR1 and CDR2: SGHTA, FQGTGA. After removal of 4 bases from V and 7 bases from J, the junction contained 9 bases not matched to a gene. The CDR3 runs 15 residues. Written as DNA, the CDR3 is TGTGCCAGCAGCTCGGACAGGGCCTCTTGGAATGAGCAGTTCTTC. It encodes CASSSDRASWNEQFF.

V and J are TRBV29-1 and TRBJ2-1, with TRBD2 identical over 8 bases. Germline CDR1 reads SQVTM; CDR2 reads ANQGSEA. V lost 6 bases, J lost 4 bases, and 14 bases stayed unmatched. This CDR3 is 16 amino acids long. The CDR3 bases are TGCAGCGTGAGGGATCTGACTAGCGCGGATTACAATGAGCAGTTCTTC. As protein: CSVRDLTSADYNEQFF.

This chain links TRBV28 with TRBJ2-7; D not resolved. The ends were cut back, 5 bases at V and 1 base at J, with 12 bases in the middle. The germline CDR1 and CDR2 sequences are MDHEN and SYDVKM. The CDR3 sequence is 14 residues long. In DNA form, the CDR3 reads TGTGCCAGCAGTGGGTGGCGCGGATCCTACGAGCAGTACTTC. Its protein is CASSGWRGSYEQYF.

The V call is TRBV28, the J call TRBJ1-2; TRBD1 agrees at 12 bases. Germline CDR1 is MDHEN and CDR2 is SYDVKM. CDR3 length: 15 amino acids. V shed 3 bases, J shed 9 bases, and the junction held 8 bases outside the gene matches. The CDR3 reads CASSFIGTGGSSYTF. The DNA for the CDR3 is TGTGCCAGCAGTTTCATCGGGACAGGGGGCTCTAGCTACACCTTC.

The V and J genes are TRBV6-6 and TRBJ1-2; the D gene is possibly TRBD1 (6 bases). CDR3 size: 16 residues. Germline CDR1 reads MNHNY; CDR2 reads SVGAGI (reference sequence). With 5 bases removed from V and 8 bases from J, the gap between germline ends came to 24 bases. CDR3 amino acids: CASSHRQDSLSKGYTF. The CDR3 DNA sequence: TGTGCCAGCAGTCACAGACAGGACTCACTATCGAAGGGCTACACCTTC.

The table lists this clone with a few counts. This chain uses TRBV6-5 with TRBJ1-3; 9 nucleotides align to TRBD1. Germline-derived CDR1 and CDR2 are MNHEY and SVGAGI. Unmatched junction bases numbered 5, after V lost 4 bases and J lost 4 bases. CDR3 size: 15 residues. CDR3 protein: CASSSPGTGGNTIYF. The CDR3 region has the DNA TGTGCCAGCAGTTCCCCCGGGACAGGGGGAAACACCATATATTTT.

This clone was counted a single time. The chain couples TRBV28 to TRBJ2-7; 8 bases align to TRBD1. This CDR3 is 13 amino acids long. With 8 bases clipped from V and 7 bases from J, the junction kept 10 bases outside the gene matches. Germline V CDR1 and CDR2: MDHEN, SYDVKM. The CDR3 loop reads CASWGQAQGEQYF. The CDR3 DNA reads TGTGCCAGCTGGGGACAGGCCCAGGGGGAGCAGTACTTC. Full variable domain (remainder filled in from reference TRBV28 and TRBJ2-7): DVKVTQSSRYLVKRTGEKVFLECVQDMDHENMFWYRQDPGLGLRLIYFSYDVKMKEKGDIPEGYSVSREKKERFSLILESASTNQTSMYLCASWGQAQGEQYFGPGTRLTVT.

The V gene is TRBV7-8, the J gene TRBJ1-6; 9 bases fit TRBD1. The CDR3 is made up of 15 amino acids. The V gene end was trimmed by 5 bases and the J gene end by 9 bases; junction bases not matched to a gene: 8. The germline V gene encodes CDR1 SGHVS and CDR2 FQNEAQ. The CDR3 protein is CASSPAGTGRSPLHF. CDR3 coding DNA: TGTGCCAGCAGCCCAGCAGGGACAGGGCGTTCACCCCTCCACTTT.

This chain connects TRBV4-2 to TRBJ2-7; maybe TRBD2 (6 bases). The CDR3 covers 12 residues. The germline V gene has CDR1 LGHNA and CDR2 YNFKEQ. The V end lost 4 bases, the J end lost 6 bases, and 10 bases lay between the germline ends. CDR3 in DNA: TGTGCCAGCAGCCCCGGGAGACTCGAGCAGTACTTC. This sequence encodes CASSPGRLEQYF.

This sequence joins TRBV19 and TRBJ1-4, with TRBD1 matching 10 bases. The CDR3 has 16 amino acids. Germline CDR1 LNHDA, CDR2 SQIVND (reference sequence). J was trimmed by 7 bases and V by 4 bases; bases with no gene match: 9. CDR3 loop: CASSTSDRGIGEKLFF. CDR3 in DNA: TGTGCCAGTAGTACCTCGGACAGGGGGATAGGTGAAAAACTGTTTTTT.

The CDR3 here is CASSLDPPSSAYEQYF. CDR3 nucleotides: TGTGCCAGCAGCTTAGATCCGCCTAGTTCAGCCTACGAGCAGTACTTC. The V and J genes are TRBV11-2 and TRBJ2-7, with no clear D. V was trimmed by 0 bases and J by 2 bases, leaving 14 bases between them. Germline V lookup: CDR1 SGHAT, CDR2 FQNNGV. This CDR3 comprises 16 residues.

The chain employs TRBV10-2 and TRBJ2-3; D is unclear. The ends were cut back, 6 bases at V and 3 bases at J, with 16 bases in the middle. Germline CDR1 WSHSY, CDR2 SAAADI. The CDR3 is 15 amino acids. The CDR3 coding sequence is TGCGCCAGCAGCCTAGTTTTATCTCGGACAGATACGCAGTATTTT. As protein: CASSLVLSRTDTQYF.

This chain links TRBV3-1 (or the pseudogene TRBV3-2) with TRBJ2-3; D ambiguous. CDR1 is LGHDT, CDR2 YNNKEL, per germline (reference sequence). The CDR3 runs 15 residues. Trimming shortened V by 1 base and J by 0 bases, and 8 bases separated the two germline ends. CDR3 region: CASSQVGASTDTQYF. DNA for the CDR3: TGTGCCAGCAGCCAAGTAGGAGCTAGCACAGATACGCAGTATTTT.

The V call is TRBV7-8, the J call TRBJ2-7, with TRBD1 identical over 9 bases. Trimming took 4 bases from V and 7 from J; bases not matched to a gene: 11. The CDR3 runs to 15 residues. The V gene's germline CDR1 is SGHVS and CDR2 FQNEAQ. The CDR3 bases are TGTGCCAGCAGCTCCTCGGGACAGGGAGTTGGTGAGCAGTACTTC. Its translation: CASSSSGQGVGEQYF.

This clone was picked up one time. This sequence joins TRBV30 and TRBJ1-2; 9 bases are a match to TRBD1. Trimming took 4 bases from V and 6 from J; bases not matched to a gene: 6. The CDR3 covers 13 residues. CDR1 is GTSNPN, CDR2 SVGIG, per germline (reference sequence). The CDR3 spells CAWTITGGHGYTF. DNA for the CDR3: TGTGCCTGGACCATTACAGGGGGCCATGGCTACACCTTC.